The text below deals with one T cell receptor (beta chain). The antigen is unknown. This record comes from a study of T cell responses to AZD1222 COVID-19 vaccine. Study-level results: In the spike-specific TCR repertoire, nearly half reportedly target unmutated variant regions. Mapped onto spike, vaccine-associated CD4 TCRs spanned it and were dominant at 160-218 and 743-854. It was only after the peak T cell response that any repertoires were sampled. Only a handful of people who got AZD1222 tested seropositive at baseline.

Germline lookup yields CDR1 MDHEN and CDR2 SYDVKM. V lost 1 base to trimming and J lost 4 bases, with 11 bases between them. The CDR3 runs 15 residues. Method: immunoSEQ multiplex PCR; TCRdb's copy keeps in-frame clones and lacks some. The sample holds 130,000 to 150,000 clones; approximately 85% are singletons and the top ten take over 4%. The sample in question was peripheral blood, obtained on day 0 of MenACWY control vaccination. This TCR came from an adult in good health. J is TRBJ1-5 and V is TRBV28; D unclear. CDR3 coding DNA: TGTGCCAGCAGTTTATTGTCGTTGGGGAATCAGCCCCAGCATTTT. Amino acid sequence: CASSLLSLGNQPQHF.